The 26 T cell receptor beta chains below come from one sample, sequenced in a study of cytomegalovirus exposure and HLA in healthy donors. The primer mix had 60 Vbeta and 13 Jbeta primers. The assay was immunoSEQ multiplex PCR, and TCRdb's table has in-frame clones only and misses some. The sample has 250,000 to 350,000 clones, around 90% seen once. Sequenced: PBMCs. The receptors stem from a young woman in good health and CMV-seronegative.

The V and J genes are TRBV7-8 and TRBJ1-2, with unresolved D. V was clipped by 2 bases and J by 4 bases, with 11 bases between them. The CDR3 is made up of 14 amino acids. Germline V gene lookup returns CDR1 SGHVS and CDR2 FQNEAQ. Here the CDR3 DNA reads TGTGCCAGCAGCTTAAGGTCACAGAGCTATGGCTACACCTTC. Its protein product is CASSLRSQSYGYTF.

In the case of this clone: Relative to the germline gene, one junction end is altered; a read error may explain this. This chain connects TRBV15 to TRBJ1-5; no clear D. Per germline, CDR1 LNHNV and CDR2 YYDKDF (reference sequence). This CDR3 has 13 residues. The CDR3 DNA sequence: TGTGCCACCAGCGGAGAAACAAATCAGCCCCAGCATTTT. It specifies CATSGETNQPQHF.

This chain connects TRBV15 to TRBJ1-4; D remains unclear. CDR1 and CDR2 (germline): LNHNV, YYDKDF (reference sequence). Trimming shortened V by 0 bases and J by 0 bases, and 8 bases separated the two germline ends. This CDR3 is 16 amino acids long. In DNA form, the CDR3 reads TGTGCCACCAGCAGAGATCTGGGCCCAACTAATGAAAAACTGTTTTTT. Its protein is CATSRDLGPTNEKLFF.

The chain couples TRBV20-1 to TRBJ2-5, with no clear D. This CDR3 contains 11 residues. V lost 1 base and J lost 5, with 5 bases in between. CDR1 DFQATT and CDR2 SNEGSKA come from the germline V gene (reference sequence). The chain's CDR3 is CSARASETQYF. CDR3 DNA: TGCAGTGCTAGAGCGAGTGAGACCCAGTACTTC.

This sequence joins TRBV2 and TRBJ1-2; D may be TRBD1 (5 bases). The V gene's germline CDR1 is SNHLY and CDR2 FYNNEI. The CDR3 spans 14 residues. Trimming removed 2 bases from V and 5 bases from J, with 12 bases in between. DNA for the CDR3: TGTGCCAGCAGTGAACAGGGCCCAGTTTATGGCTACACCTTC. It translates to CASSEQGPVYGYTF.

The chain uses TRBV19 and TRBJ1-4, with 7 bases that match TRBD1. The CDR3 loop spans 14 amino acids. The trim removed 6 bases at V and 8 bases at J, leaving 9 bases unmatched. From germline, CDR1 is LNHDA and CDR2 SQIVND (reference sequence). The CDR3 loop is CASRDDRDLEKLFF. The CDR3, as DNA: TGTGCCAGTAGGGATGACAGGGACCTAGAAAAACTGTTTTTT.

CDR3 in amino acids: CASRGQESSTDTQYF. CDR3 in DNA: TGTGCCAGCAGGGGACAGGAATCTAGCACAGATACGCAGTATTTT. This chain connects TRBV6-6 to TRBJ2-3; 8 nucleotides agree with TRBD1. The CDR3 length is 15 residues. In germline, CDR1 is MNHNY, CDR2 SVGAGI (reference sequence). Trimming at V came to 6 bases and at J to 0 bases, leaving 5 bases not matched to a gene.

This clone has only one observation. The chain employs TRBV5-6 and TRBJ2-5, with 7 bases fitting TRBD1. CDR3 length: 14 amino acids. Germline CDR1 reads SGHDT; CDR2 reads YYEEEE. The trim removed 4 bases at V and 9 bases at J, leaving 12 bases unmatched. In nucleotides, the CDR3 is TGTGCCAGCAGCCCTAGACAGGCCCAGGGGGCCCAGTACTTC. This codes for CASSPRQAQGAQYF.

This chain links TRBV6-1 with TRBJ2-5, with a weak D call TRBD2 (5 bases). Germline CDR1 is MNHNS and CDR2 is SASEGT. Trimming shortened V by 7 bases and J by 4 bases, and 16 bases separated the two germline ends. The CDR3 is 14 amino acids. The CDR3 nucleotides are TGTGCCAGCATGGAGGTCCTAGCCGGAGAGACCCAGTACTTC. Its translation: CASMEVLAGETQYF.

This clone was detected once. The chain links TRBV5-1 to TRBJ2-5, with D perhaps matching TRBD2 (6 bases). CDR1 SGHRS and CDR2 YFSETQ come from the germline V gene. CDR3 length: 15 residues. V was trimmed by 4 bases and J by 5 bases, leaving 18 bases between them. Written as DNA, the CDR3 is TGCGCCAGCAGCCCGGAAGGTAGCGGAGGGGAGACCCAGTACTTC. Translated, it gives CASSPEGSGGETQYF.

The V call is TRBV9, the J call TRBJ2-7, with D possibly being TRBD1 (6 bases). Trimming removed 0 bases from V and 2 bases from J, with 15 bases in between. CDR1 and CDR2 from the germline V gene are SGDLS and YYNGEE. CDR3 length: 16 amino acids. CDR3 in DNA: TGTGCCAGCAGCGTAGAGGGGGTGACAGATCCCTACGAGCAGTACTTC. Translation: CASSVEGVTDPYEQYF. Supplemented by reference TRBV9 and TRBJ2-7, the full variable domain reads DSGVTQTPKHLITATGQRVTLRCSPRSGDLSVYWYQQSLDQGLQFLIQYYNGEERAKGNILERFSAQQFPDLHSELNLSSLELGDSALYFCASSVEGVTDPYEQYFGPGTRLTVT.

The chain recombines TRBV27 with TRBJ1-2, with a weak D call TRBD1 (6 bases). From germline, CDR1 is MNHEY and CDR2 SMNVEV (reference sequence). V was clipped by 4 bases and J by 3 bases, with 18 bases between them. This CDR3 comprises 16 residues. Written as DNA, the CDR3 is TGTGCCAGCAGTTCTACTGCCGCGGGGGGCGACTATGGCTACACCTTC. It codes for CASSSTAAGGDYGYTF.

The chain is built from TRBV27 and TRBJ2-7, with 11 positions matching TRBD1. Unmatched junction bases numbered 4, after V lost 5 bases and J lost 4 bases. Per germline, CDR1 MNHEY and CDR2 SMNVEV (reference sequence). The CDR3 extends over 14 amino acids. The CDR3 sequence: CASSPGQGAYEQYF. Written as DNA, the CDR3 is TGTGCCAGCAGTCCAGGACAGGGGGCATACGAGCAGTACTTC.

This CDR3 reads CASSLWAGGGQVNEKLFF. For the CDR3, the DNA is TGTGCCAGCAGTTTATGGGCCGGGGGTGGACAAGTTAATGAAAAACTGTTTTTT. V is TRBV27 and J is TRBJ1-4; the D gene is possibly TRBD1 (5 bases). CDR1 is MNHEY, CDR2 SMNVEV, per germline (reference sequence). V lost 1 base to trimming and J lost 4 bases, with 19 bases between them. This CDR3 has 18 amino acids.

J is TRBJ2-7 and V is TRBV6-6, with 8 bases lining up with TRBD1. The CDR3 is 14 residues long. Per germline, CDR1 MNHNY and CDR2 SVGAGI (reference sequence). Trimming removed 9 bases from V and 3 bases from J; junction bases left unmatched: 10. CDR3 sequence reads: CASRGQGLLYEQYF. The CDR3 DNA reads as TGTGCCAGTAGAGGACAGGGACTCCTCTACGAGCAGTACTTC.

The chain links TRBV5-6 to TRBJ1-1; D remains unclear. The CDR3 sequence is 12 residues long. CDR1 is SGHDT, CDR2 YYEEEE, per germline. Deletions cut 7 bases from V and 4 bases from J, with 11 bases between. CDR3 region: CASSTPGTEAFF. The CDR3 DNA reads as TGTGCCAGCTCTACCCCGGGCACTGAAGCTTTCTTT.

V gene TRBV6-5 combines with J gene TRBJ2-3; TRBD2 agrees at 9 bases. Germline loops: CDR1 MNHEY, CDR2 SVGAGI. This CDR3 comprises 15 residues. Losses at the gene ends were 5 bases for V and 2 bases for J; bases not matched to a gene: 5. CDR3 sequence (DNA): TGTGCCAGCAGTGGGGGACTAGCACACACAGATACGCAGTATTTT. This encodes CASSGGLAHTDTQYF.

A remark on this clone: The junction does not match germline at one end; this may be a read error. The same CDR3 can be traced to other DNA sequences in this sample. The chain carries TRBV6-1 and TRBJ1-6; D might be TRBD1 (6 bases). The CDR3 contains 15 residues. Germline assignment: CDR1 MNHNS and CDR2 SASEGT. The CDR3 loop is CASSLDRTYNSPLHF. Written as DNA, the CDR3 is TGTGCCAGCAGCCTGGACAGAACCTATAATTCCCCCCTCCACTTT.

This chain links TRBV6-6 with TRBJ2-5; 9 bases agree with TRBD2. The CDR3 is 15 amino acids. Unmatched junction bases numbered 4, after V lost 1 base and J lost 4 bases. Germline V gene data show CDR1 as MNHNY and CDR2 as SVGAGI (reference sequence). Here the CDR3 reads CASSYLAGDGETQYF. As DNA, the CDR3 is TGTGCCAGCAGTTACTTAGCGGGGGACGGAGAGACCCAGTACTTC.

As for this clone: This sample also contains other DNA sequences that code for the same CDR3. CDR3 bases: TGCAGCGTTGAGACAGGGGGAGATACGCAGTATTTT. Translated: CSVETGGDTQYF. The chain has TRBV29-1 and TRBJ2-3; 9 bases line up with TRBD1. The V segment lost 3 bases and the J segment 5 bases; nucleotides outside the gene matches: 0. CDR3 size: 12 residues. Germline-derived CDR1 and CDR2 are SQVTM and ANQGSEA.

This clone was counted between two and nine times. The gene calls are TRBV27 and TRBJ1-2; maybe TRBD1 (5 bases). Trimming shortened V by 5 bases and J by 3 bases, and 16 bases separated the two germline ends. CDR3 length: 15 residues. Germline CDR1 is MNHEY and CDR2 is SMNVEV (reference sequence). As DNA, the CDR3 is TGTGCCAGCAGTCCCATCCAAACAGGACACTATGGCTACACCTTC. Amino acids: CASSPIQTGHYGYTF.

The CDR3 nucleotides are TGTGCCAGCAGCCCAGGGGAACTAACCCACAATGAGCAGTTCTTC. It codes for CASSPGELTHNEQFF. The V call is TRBV9, the J call TRBJ2-1; maybe TRBD1 (6 bases). This CDR3 is built from 15 residues. Trimming took 4 bases from V and 5 from J, leaving 16 bases between them. The germline V gene encodes CDR1 SGDLS and CDR2 YYNGEE.

V and J are TRBV19 and TRBJ1-1; TRBD1 aligns across 8 bases. The CDR3 runs to 13 residues. V trimming: 7 bases; J trimming: 4 bases; junction bases outside the gene matches: 5. CDR1 is LNHDA, CDR2 SQIVND, per germline (reference sequence). In nucleotides, the CDR3 is TGTGCCAGTAATCAGGGGGCGCTCACTGAAGCTTTCTTT. It specifies CASNQGALTEAFF. Together with reference TRBV19 and TRBJ1-1, the CDR3 gives the full variable domain: DGGITQSPKYLFRKEGQNVTLSCEQNLNHDAMYWYRQDPGQGLRLIYYSQIVNDFQKGDIAEGYSVSREKKESFPLTVTSAQKNPTAFYLCASNQGALTEAFFGQGTRLTVV.

On this clone itself: At one end, the junction sequence differs from germline, possibly due to a read error. The same CDR3 also results from other DNA sequences found in this sample. The chain links TRBV2 to TRBJ1-6; D is perhaps TRBD1 (6 bases). This CDR3 is 17 amino acids long. Germline values: CDR1 SNHLY, CDR2 FYNNEI. CDR3 DNA sequence: TGTGCCAGCACCTCACTACCCAGGACAGAGCTTAATTCCCCCCTCCACTTT. Amino acid sequence: CASTSLPRTELNSPLHF.

This clone was seen only once. The CDR3 reads CASSLVRNQPQHF. The CDR3 bases are TGTGCCAGCAGTTTAGTCAGAAATCAGCCCCAGCATTTT. The chain couples TRBV27 to TRBJ1-5; D uncertain. Trimming pared 2 bases from V and 4 bases from J, leaving 6 bases between. CDR3 size: 13 residues. Germline values: CDR1 MNHEY, CDR2 SMNVEV (reference sequence).

The chain carries TRBV6-5 and TRBJ2-7, with 8 bases lining up with TRBD1. CDR3 length equals 13 residues. Germline CDR1 reads MNHEY; CDR2 reads SVGAGI. Unmatched junction bases numbered 5, after V lost 8 bases and J lost 2 bases. The chain's CDR3 is CASAGGAPYEQYF. The CDR3 DNA reads TGTGCCAGCGCAGGGGGCGCCCCCTACGAGCAGTACTTC.